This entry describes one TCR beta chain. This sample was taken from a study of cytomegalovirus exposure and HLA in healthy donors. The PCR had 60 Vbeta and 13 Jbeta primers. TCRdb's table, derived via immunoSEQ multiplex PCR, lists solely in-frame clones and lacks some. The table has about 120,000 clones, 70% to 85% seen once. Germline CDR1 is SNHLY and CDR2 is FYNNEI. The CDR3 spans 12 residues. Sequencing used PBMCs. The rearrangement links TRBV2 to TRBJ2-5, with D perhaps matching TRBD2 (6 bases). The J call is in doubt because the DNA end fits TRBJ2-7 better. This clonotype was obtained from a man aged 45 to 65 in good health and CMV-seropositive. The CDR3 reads CASSESGYEQYF. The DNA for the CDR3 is TGTGCCAGCAGTGAAAGCGGGTACGAGCAGTACTTC.